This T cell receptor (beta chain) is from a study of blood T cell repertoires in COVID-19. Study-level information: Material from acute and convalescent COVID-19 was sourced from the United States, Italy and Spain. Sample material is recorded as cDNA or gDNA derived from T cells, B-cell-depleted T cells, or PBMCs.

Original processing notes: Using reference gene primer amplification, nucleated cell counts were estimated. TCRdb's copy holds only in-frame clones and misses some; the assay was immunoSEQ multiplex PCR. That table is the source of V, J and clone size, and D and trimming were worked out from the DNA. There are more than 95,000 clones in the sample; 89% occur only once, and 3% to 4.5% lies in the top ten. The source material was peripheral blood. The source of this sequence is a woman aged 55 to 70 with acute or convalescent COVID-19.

Here the CDR3 reads CASSPTRLAGFETQYF. As DNA, the CDR3 is TGTGCCAGCAGCCCCACTCGACTAGCGGGATTTGAGACCCAGTACTTC. J is TRBJ2-5 and V is TRBV7-2; 11 bases are a match to TRBD2. The CDR3 runs 16 residues. Trimming at V came to 5 bases and at J to 5 bases, leaving 10 bases not matched to a gene. Germline V gene data show CDR1 as SGHTA and CDR2 as FQGNSA. Variable domain in full (rest from reference TRBV7-2 and TRBJ2-5): GAGVSQSPSNKVTEKGKDVELRCDPISGHTALYWYRQSLGQGLEFLIYFQGNSAPDKSGLPSDRFSAERTGGSVSTLTIQRTQQEDSAVYLCASSPTRLAGFETQYFGPGTRLLVL.